The clone carrying this TCR beta chain was picked up many times. Its antigen remains unknown. Trimming removed 2 bases from V and 6 bases from J; junction bases left unmatched: 5. CDR3 size: 16 residues. Germline V gene data show CDR1 as LGHNA and CDR2 as YNFKEQ. This entry comes from a study of tumor and adjacent non-tumor tissue in lung cancer. Study at large: On average, productive TCRbeta reads reached roughly 4.2 million per sample.

A modified ARM-PCR protocol with three rounds of nested PCR amplified TCRbeta. TCRdb reanalysed the multiplex PCR reads using MiXCR and keeps one entry per CDR3 protein. The table lists 55,000 to 75,000 distinct CDR3 sequences, roughly three fifths of them singletons. General study results and limits: TCR diversity was significantly greater in tumor than normal lung tissue. Higher tumor TCR diversity was associated with shorter survival.

The template was RNA from unsorted bulk tissue. The receptor comes from a man aged 45-60 years with non-small cell lung cancer. Sequencing was carried out using lung tumor tissue. The chain has TRBV4-2 and TRBJ2-1; 12 nucleotides line up with TRBD1. The CDR3 DNA reads TGTGCCAGCAGCCAAAAGGGACAGGGGGCGGGCAATGAGCAGTTCTTC. Encoded protein: CASSQKGQGAGNEQFF.